This section outlines one T cell receptor beta chain sequence together with its context. It has no known antigen specificity. Base qualities are not provided; no much larger clone lies one nucleotide away. The data were taken from a study of radiotherapy plus CTLA-4 blockade in lung cancer (dated by TCRdb to 2016 to 2019). As for the study more broadly: Objective responses were observed in around 20% of enrolled patients, and disease control was achieved in roughly 30%.

The library was generated by the immunoSEQ multiplex PCR assay. TCRdb's version of the immuneACCESS table is confined to in-frame rearrangements and falls short of the full clone set. An unresolved V gene accounts for under half of the shortfall where checked; the remainder is of unknown origin. This sample lists roughly 98,000 clones; approximately 85% were detected once. Approximately 3.4% of the sample comes from the top ten. Trimming costs V 10 bases and J 0 bases, and their ends lie 13 bases apart. CDR1 ENHRY and CDR2 SYGVKD are derived from the germline V gene. Including cysteine and phenylalanine, the CDR3 has 13 amino acids. This entry keeps only the CDR3 DNA: 39 bases, framed from base 1. The study tested focal radiation therapy combined with CTLA-4 blockade (ipilimumab) in patients with chemo-refractory metastatic non-small-cell lung cancer. Beyond this particular receptor, the publication reports: After treatment with radiotherapy and ipilimumab, TCR clones that came from tumors expanded in the peripheral blood. The strongest predictors of response, as reported, were early dynamic changes in blood T cell clones along with a rise in serum interferon-beta after radiation.

Sample: peripheral blood, taken from a patient treated with radiotherapy plus ipilimumab. This clonotype was obtained from a human donor with non-small cell lung cancer who had a partial response to radiotherapy plus ipilimumab. Recombination connected TRBV10-3 to TRBJ2-7, with the D gene call left open. The DNA sequence is TGTGCCACCGAAGGCGGAAGCTCCTACGAGCAGTACTTC. The translation is CATEGGSSYEQYF.